This TCR beta chain was profiled in a study of human T cells and chemical hapten exposure. This clonotype has just a few counts. TCRdb re-called the RACE reads with MiXCR, one entry per CDR3 protein. This sample yields 85,000 to 100,000 distinct CDR3 sequences, of which 25% to 35% are seen a single time; about a tenth belongs to the top ten. This sample's time point: patch test 3, about 24 weeks after DPC sensitization. Treatment in this sample: therapeutic diphenylcyclopropenone sensitization with weekly scalp DPC. Sequences were derived from whole blood, sampled in connection with sensitization to the hapten diphenylcyclopropenone (DPC). The clonotype comes from a middle-aged man with alopecia areata. Some clones in this sample may be carry-over from other donors' samples.

The DNA of the CDR3 is TGTGCCACCAGTCCCTCCGGGACTAGCGGGAGGTTACGGGGCGATGAGCAGTTCTTC. It is translated as CATSPSGTSGRLRGDEQFF. This rearrangement joins TRBV15 to TRBJ2-1, with 15 bases fitting TRBD2. Germline V lookup: CDR1 LNHNV, CDR2 YYDKDF (reference sequence). The length of the CDR3 is 19 residues. With 6 bases clipped from V and 8 bases from J, the junction kept 17 bases outside the gene matches.